This TCR beta chain was sequenced for a study of CD8 T cells in ankylosing spondylitis. Study-level results: Seemingly characteristic of ankylosing spondylitis blood was a TCR beta motif consisting of roughly 8 highly homologous variants. In ankylosing spondylitis patients, matched synovial fluid reportedly showed significant enrichment of disease-linked clones. Disease-linked clones, CD8+, were relatively rare in peripheral blood. Reactive arthritis synovial fluid and blood previously showed some of these motif variants.

This CDR3 region has 12 residues. The germline CDR1 and CDR2 sequences are KGHDR and SFDVKD. V was clipped by 5 bases and J by 5 bases, with 8 bases between them. 5'-RACE, quantitative and with molecular barcodes, yielded the TCR beta libraries. Each CDR3 protein is one row after TCRdb ran MiXCR on the 5' RACE reads. The table has about 540,000 distinct CDR3 sequences, about 12% seen once; the top ten hold under 7.5%. On this clonotype: Its antigen remains unidentified.

The J gene is TRBJ1-1, the V gene TRBV24-1; no definite D call. Sample: blood, either unsorted or a sorted T cell fraction (not recorded which). This clonotype originated in a male donor with ankylosing spondylitis. The CDR3 is CATSGGRTEAFF. The CDR3 coding sequence is TGTGCCACCAGTGGGGGTAGAACTGAAGCTTTCTTT.